The sequence of this T cell receptor (beta chain) was determined in a study of Tregs in tolerant kidney transplant recipients. General study results and limits: Activated donor B cell expansion appeared to reveal the most relevant donor-specific TCRbeta repertoire.

About this clone: Antigen: not known.

Germline CDR1 SNHLY, CDR2 FYNNEI. The V gene end was trimmed by 7 bases and the J gene end by 5 bases; junction bases not matched to a gene: 3. The CDR3 runs to 13 residues. TCRdb keeps only in-frame clones here, not all; method: immunoSEQ multiplex PCR. Among 200,000 to 300,000 clones listed, 80% to 85% were seen once. The chain couples TRBV2 to TRBJ2-5, with TRBD2 matching 11 bases. The TCR originated in a human donor in good health. The material sequenced was CD4+ T cells from blood. CDR3 protein: CASISGGAETQYF. The DNA of the CDR3 is TGTGCCAGCATTAGCGGGGGGGCGGAGACCCAGTACTTC.